This T cell receptor beta chain was sequenced in a study of blood T cell repertoires in COVID-19. TCRdb's copy holds only in-frame clones and misses some; the assay was immunoSEQ multiplex PCR. Among 140,000 or so clones listed, around 83% were seen once. In germline, CDR1 is SGHRS, CDR2 YFSETQ. The CDR3 has 17 residues. V lost 0 bases and J lost 1, with 15 bases in between. This sequence joins TRBV5-1 and TRBJ2-3, with TRBD2 as a possible D gene (6 bases). The sample was peripheral blood. The receptor comes from a human donor with acute or convalescent COVID-19. The donor label of this sample is uncertain. This CDR3 reads CASSLGLMGGGTDTQYF. The CDR3 nucleotides read TGCGCCAGCAGCTTGGGGCTCATGGGCGGGGGCACAGATACGCAGTATTTT.